The clone carrying this T cell receptor beta chain was found once. Trimming took off 6 bases at V and 8 bases at J, with 22 bases between the two ends. This CDR3 region has 15 residues. Germline loops: CDR1 MGHDK, CDR2 SYGVNS. These data are taken from a study of blood T cell repertoires in COVID-19. Study in general: COVID-19 samples from acute and convalescent phases originated in the United States, Italy and Spain.

Clones were read by immunoSEQ multiplex PCR, and TCRdb kept only the in-frame ones, dropping some. The repertoire consists of around 220,000 clones, with 75% to 95% occurring once and the leading ten covering 1.5% to 2%. Participants were aged about 18 to 90 years, lived in roughly 23 US areas, and enrolled virtually. Participant reports of clinical history set cohort assignment. Recovered Cohort 3 donors showed two negative PCRs, clearance, or symptom resolution. The source material was PBMCs or T cells enriched from blood (not recorded which). The chain uses TRBV25-1 and TRBJ1-2; D may be TRBD1 (6 bases). The sequence derives from a woman aged 18-29 years who had recovered from COVID-19. The chain's CDR3 is CASSELASTGNGYTF. As DNA, the CDR3 is TGTGCCAGCAGCGAACTCGCTAGCACAGGGAACGGCTACACCTTC.